Below are 20 T cell receptor beta chains sequenced from a single sample in a study of blood T cell repertoires in COVID-19 (dated by TCRdb to 2018 to 2020). Library prep was done by the immunoSEQ multiplex PCR assay. TCRdb holds this immuneACCESS table with in-frame rearrangements only. Some clones are missing; in checked studies, unresolved V genes explain under half, and the rest has no known cause. The sample data list 250,000 to 300,000 clones, and about 90% of these were observed just once. In total, the top ten clones hold 1.9% of the sample. Sequenced sample: PBMCs or T cells enriched from blood (not recorded which). The source of these receptors is an older woman who had recovered from COVID-19.

The chain carries TRBV19 and TRBJ1-4; 8 bases are shared with TRBD1. Germline CDR1 and CDR2: LNHDA and SQIVND (reference sequence). CDR3 length: 14 amino acids. The junction had 11 bases not matched to a gene; V was cut back by 9 bases and J by 8 bases. CDR3 sequence reads: CASIDRGRGEKLFF. CDR3 nucleotides: TGTGCCAGCATCGACAGGGGTCGCGGGGAAAAACTGTTTTTT.

V is TRBV27 and J is TRBJ1-5; D may be TRBD1 (5 bases). Germline CDR1 MNHEY, CDR2 SMNVEV (reference sequence). The CDR3 is 16 residues long. V lost 5 bases to trimming and J lost 0 bases, with 14 bases between them. The CDR3 region has the DNA TGTGCCAGCAGTCCCGACAGCGCTTATAGCAATCAGCCCCAGCATTTT. As protein: CASSPDSAYSNQPQHF.

This sequence joins TRBV19 and TRBJ2-3, with D possibly TRBD2 on 6 matching bases. CDR1 and CDR2 from the germline V gene are LNHDA and SQIVND (reference sequence). The V and J ends lost 5 bases and 2 bases respectively, with 11 bases between them. The CDR3 length is 14 residues. The CDR3 sequence is CASSPGLNTDTQYF. CDR3 DNA sequence: TGTGCCAGTAGTCCGGGACTGAACACAGATACGCAGTATTTT. The variable domain in full, completed from reference TRBV19 and TRBJ2-3, reads DGGITQSPKYLFRKEGQNVTLSCEQNLNHDAMYWYRQDPGQGLRLIYYSQIVNDFQKGDIAEGYSVSREKKESFPLTVTSAQKNPTAFYLCASSPGLNTDTQYFGPGTRLTVL.

The V and J genes are TRBV5-1 and TRBJ1-4; TRBD1 aligns across 8 bases. The CDR3 runs 19 residues. The V gene end was trimmed by 4 bases and the J gene end by 8 bases; junction bases not matched to a gene: 22. Germline V CDR1 and CDR2: SGHRS, YFSETQ. This CDR3 is CASSPRSYLKDRAKEKLFF. The CDR3 bases are TGCGCCAGCAGCCCGCGTAGTTACCTTAAGGACAGGGCAAAAGAAAAACTGTTTTTT.

The genes are TRBV18 and TRBJ2-3, with D perhaps TRBD2 (5 bases). The germline V and J ends were trimmed by 6 bases and 3 bases, with 10 bases remaining between them. The CDR3 is 13 amino acids. The germline V gene encodes CDR1 KGHSH and CDR2 LQKENI. The CDR3 loop reads CASSLGSTDTQYF. Written as DNA, the CDR3 is TGTGCCAGCTCCCTGGGGAGTACAGATACGCAGTATTTT. Full variable domain (rest looked up from reference TRBV18 and TRBJ2-3): NAGVMQNPRHLVRRRGQEARLRCSPMKGHSHVYWYRQLPEEGLKFMVYLQKENIIDESGMPKERFSAEFPKEGPSILRIQQVVRGDSAAYFCASSLGSTDTQYFGPGTRLTVL.

The chain joins TRBV19 to TRBJ2-1, with TRBD2 matching 13 bases. This CDR3 is built from 15 residues. Germline V lookup: CDR1 LNHDA, CDR2 SQIVND (reference sequence). V lost 10 bases and J lost 5; bases outside the gene matches: 8. The CDR3 DNA follows: TGTGCCACCACTCCCGGGACTAGCGGGAACAATGAGCAGTTCTTC. The encoded protein is CATTPGTSGNNEQFF.

The genes are TRBV24-1 and TRBJ1-4; D not certain. The CDR3 consists of 13 residues. Trimming removed 6 bases from V and 7 bases from J, with 11 bases in between. Germline CDR1 and CDR2: KGHDR and SFDVKD. CDR3 residues: CATSRGNGEKLFF. Written as DNA, the CDR3 is TGTGCCACCAGTCGAGGGAACGGTGAAAAACTGTTTTTT.

CDR3 DNA sequence: TGTGCCAGGTCGGGGTTACGGAAACTCTACGAGCAGTACTTC. As protein: CARSGLRKLYEQYF. This chain joins TRBV14 and TRBJ2-7; weak D call: TRBD2 (5 bases). CDR1 and CDR2 from the germline V gene are SGHDN and FVKESK. The CDR3 contains 14 residues. V lost 9 bases and J 3 bases, leaving 18 bases between the germline ends. Full variable domain (missing parts from reference TRBV14 and TRBJ2-7): EAGVTQFPSHSVIEKGQTVTLRCDPISGHDNLYWYRRVMGKEIKFLLHFVKESKQDESGMPNNRFLAERTGGTYSTLKVQPAELEDSGVYFCARSGLRKLYEQYFGPGTRLTVT.

The chain couples TRBV10-3 to TRBJ1-5; D unresolved. V shed 5 bases and J shed 5 bases, with 10 bases lying between them. The germline V gene encodes CDR1 ENHRY and CDR2 SYGVKD. CDR3 length: 13 residues. The CDR3 sequence: CAISSGEYQPQHF. CDR3 in DNA: TGTGCCATCAGTTCGGGTGAATATCAGCCCCAGCATTTT.

This chain links TRBV5-4 with TRBJ1-3; TRBD1 matches at 10 bases. CDR3 length: 16 amino acids. The germline V gene encodes CDR1 SGHNT and CDR2 YYREEE (reference sequence). J lost 3 bases, V lost 3 bases, and 6 bases had no gene match. The CDR3 loop reads CASSSPTGGRGNTIYF. CDR3 sequence (DNA): TGTGCCAGCAGCTCCCCGACAGGGGGCCGTGGAAACACCATATATTTT.

The chain is built from TRBV28 and TRBJ1-1; 8 nucleotides line up with TRBD1. Trimming at V came to 6 bases and at J to 2 bases, leaving 8 bases not matched to a gene. Germline CDR1 is MDHEN and CDR2 is SYDVKM. The CDR3 is 15 residues long. CDR3 loop: CASSMRRGPNTEAFF. CDR3 sequence (DNA): TGTGCCAGCAGCATGCGCAGGGGGCCAAACACTGAAGCTTTCTTT.

This sequence joins TRBV7-9 and TRBJ1-5; a weak D match, TRBD1 (5 bases). This CDR3 is built from 14 residues. Germline V gene sequence: CDR1 SEHNR, CDR2 FQNEAQ (reference sequence). The V end lost 3 bases, the J end lost 4 bases, and 10 bases lay between the germline ends. The CDR3 protein is CASSFEQGNQPQHF. The CDR3, as DNA: TGTGCCAGCAGCTTTGAGCAGGGTAATCAGCCCCAGCATTTT.

The J gene is TRBJ2-1, the V gene TRBV5-1; D possibly corresponds to TRBD2 (6 bases). V was trimmed by 4 bases and J by 6 bases, leaving 17 bases between them. Germline V lookup: CDR1 SGHRS, CDR2 YFSETQ. The CDR3 has 15 amino acids. The CDR3 sequence is CASSRGAAGGNEQFF. In DNA form, the CDR3 reads TGCGCCAGCAGCCGAGGCGCGGCCGGGGGCAATGAGCAGTTCTTC.

V is TRBV5-1 and J is TRBJ1-5; D call uncertain. The CDR3 sequence is 16 residues long. Trimming pared 0 bases from V and 6 bases from J, leaving 16 bases between. Germline CDR1 is SGHRS and CDR2 is YFSETQ. CDR3 protein: CASSLEGGVFSQPQHF. CDR3 DNA: TGCGCCAGCAGCTTGGAGGGAGGAGTTTTCAGTCAGCCCCAGCATTTT.

The table lists this clone with a count of one. The chain employs TRBV28 and TRBJ1-5, with TRBD1 matching over 9 bases. The J segment lost 5 bases and the V segment lost 9 bases, leaving 14 bases of the junction unmatched. The CDR3 contains 16 residues. Germline V CDR1 and CDR2: MDHEN, SYDVKM. The CDR3 protein is CASLSPGQGPYQPQHF. CDR3 bases: TGTGCCAGTCTTAGCCCCGGACAGGGGCCATATCAGCCCCAGCATTTT. The complete variable domain, with remaining parts taken from reference TRBV28 and TRBJ1-5, reads DVKVTQSSRYLVKRTGEKVFLECVQDMDHENMFWYRQDPGLGLRLIYFSYDVKMKEKGDIPEGYSVSREKKERFSLILESASTNQTSMYLCASLSPGQGPYQPQHFGDGTRLSIL.

This chain uses TRBV13 with TRBJ2-7, with 11 bases fitting TRBD2. In germline, CDR1 is PRHDT, CDR2 FYEKMQ (reference sequence). The CDR3 length is 16 residues. Trimming took 4 bases from V and 5 from J; bases not matched to a gene: 10. CDR3 amino acids: CASSSLSGRAGNEQYF. The CDR3 DNA follows: TGTGCCAGCAGCTCACTTAGCGGGAGGGCCGGAAACGAGCAGTACTTC.

This chain connects TRBV28 to TRBJ1-5; tentative D call: TRBD1 (6 bases). V shed 6 bases and J shed 0 bases, with 15 bases lying between them. Germline CDR1 is MDHEN and CDR2 is SYDVKM. The CDR3 runs 16 residues. Here the CDR3 reads CASRPTTGYSNQPQHF. In DNA form, the CDR3 reads TGTGCCAGCAGGCCTACTACAGGGTATAGCAATCAGCCCCAGCATTTT.

The chain recombines TRBV9 with TRBJ1-6; TRBD1 agrees at 8 bases. Germline values: CDR1 SGDLS, CDR2 YYNGEE. The CDR3 totals 15 residues. V gave up 3 bases and J gave up 6 bases; unmatched junction bases: 5. CDR3 nucleotide sequence: TGTGCCAGCAGCGAACAGGGGGAGCGTAATTCACCCCTCCACTTT. Its protein is CASSEQGERNSPLHF.

DNA for the CDR3: TGTGCCAGCAGCTTTGGGACAAACTACGAGCAGTACTTC. This sequence encodes CASSFGTNYEQYF. The chain employs TRBV5-6 and TRBJ2-7, with TRBD1 as a possible D gene (6 bases). CDR3 length: 13 residues. Germline CDR1 and CDR2: SGHDT and YYEEEE. Trimming removed 2 bases at V and 3 bases at J, with 9 bases between.

The V call is TRBV10-3, the J call TRBJ2-3; perhaps TRBD2 as D (6 bases). V gave up 6 bases and J gave up 6 bases, with 19 bases separating them. Germline V gene sequence: CDR1 ENHRY, CDR2 SYGVKD. This CDR3 comprises 15 residues. The CDR3 sequence is CAISQEGGKEDTQYF. In DNA, the CDR3 is TGTGCCATCAGCCAGGAAGGCGGGAAAGAGGATACGCAGTATTTT.